One and the same sample provided the 10 T cell receptor beta chains below, sequenced in a study of molecular identifiers for immune sequencing clone quantification. TCRdb reprocessed the PCR reads via MiXCR and lists one record per CDR3 protein. The sample records under 600,000 distinct CDR3 sequences, approximately 25% being singletons. The sample consisted of naive CD8+ T cells from blood, with Jurkat cell RNA spiked in. Subset: FACS-sorted CD8+CD4-CCR7+CD45RA+ naive T cells. The receptor source for this set is a human donor in good health. Some libraries in this study had Jurkat cell RNA spiked in.

The sample holds many counts of this clonotype. Germline and junction disagree at one end, which may indicate a read error. The genes are TRBV27 and TRBJ2-7; the D gene is possibly TRBD2 (7 bases). Germline values: CDR1 MNHEY, CDR2 SMNVEV (reference sequence). This CDR3 comprises 15 residues. CDR3 in DNA: TGCGCCAGCAGCTTGTCGACGGGGGGCACGTACGAGCAGTACTTC. Protein sequence: CASSLSTGGTYEQYF.

V usage is TRBV6-2 or TRBV6-3 and J usage is TRBJ1-1; D might be TRBD1 (5 bases). The CDR3 runs 16 residues. The V and J ends lost 4 bases and 1 base respectively, with 16 bases between them. Germline CDR1 MNHEY, CDR2 SVGEGT. The CDR3 region has the DNA TGTGCCAGCAGTTTCTCGACGGGGGTGGGGAACACTGAAGCTTTCTTT. Translation: CASSFSTGVGNTEAFF.

This clonotype occurred many times. The chain links TRBV4-3 to TRBJ2-1; tentatively, D is TRBD1 (6 bases). This CDR3 spans 15 amino acids. The V and J ends lost 6 bases and 6 bases respectively, with 18 bases between them. Germline-derived CDR1 and CDR2 are LGHNA and YSLEER. The CDR3 bases are TGCGCCAGCAGACTAGGTAGACAGGACGGCAATGAGCAGTTCTTC. Protein: CASRLGRQDGNEQFF.

The chain carries TRBV7-2 and TRBJ1-3, with unresolved D. Trimming removed 1 base from V and 4 bases from J, with 11 bases in between. The CDR3 sequence is 15 residues long. Looked up from germline, CDR1 is SGHTA and CDR2 is FQGNSA. CDR3 loop: CASSLVSGEGNTIYF. The CDR3 coding sequence is TGTGCCAGCAGCTTAGTCTCTGGGGAAGGAAACACCATATATTTT.

This clonotype was observed a handful of times. The chain employs TRBV7-9 and TRBJ2-1; 8 bases are a match to TRBD1. The CDR3 is 18 amino acids. Looked up from germline, CDR1 is SEHNR and CDR2 is FQNEAQ (reference sequence). Unmatched junction bases numbered 13, after V lost 4 bases and J lost 2 bases. The CDR3 coding sequence is TGTGCCAGCAGCTCTCGAGACACAACAGGGGGTCCCTACAATGAGCAGTTCTTC. Translation: CASSSRDTTGGPYNEQFF.

The gene calls are TRBV13 and TRBJ1-1; TRBD1 matches at 8 bases. CDR1 is PRHDT, CDR2 FYEKMQ, per germline (reference sequence). V lost 0 bases, J lost 11 bases, and 2 bases stayed unmatched. This CDR3 has 12 residues. CDR3 sequence: CASSLGTGVAFF. CDR3 in DNA: TGTGCCAGCAGCTTAGGGACAGGGGTGGCTTTCTTT.

The rearrangement links TRBV30 to TRBJ1-1; D not resolved. The V gene's germline CDR1 is GTSNPN and CDR2 SVGIG (reference sequence). This CDR3 region has 17 residues. Trimming took off 2 bases at V and 4 bases at J, with 23 bases between the two ends. The CDR3 DNA follows: TGTGCCTGGAGTCCCCCTGGCCCGGGGAGTTTTAGCACTGAAGCTTTCTTT. Translating it yields CAWSPPGPGSFSTEAFF.

The chain couples TRBV6-6 to TRBJ1-4; possibly TRBD1 for D (5 bases). The CDR3 consists of 16 residues. CDR1 MNHNY and CDR2 SVGAGI come from the germline V gene (reference sequence). The V end was cut by 6 bases, the J end by 0 bases, with 14 bases between. In nucleotides, the CDR3 is TGTGCCAGCAGCCCATACAGGAGAACAACTAATGAAAAACTGTTTTTT. It codes for CASSPYRRTTNEKLFF.

In regard to this clonotype: A read error may be the cause here, since a much bigger clone is one base away. The CDR3 end shows no conserved phenylalanine or tryptophan, and so a read error is likely. The gene calls are TRBV2 and TRBJ2-4; TRBD1 matches 8 bases. This CDR3 has 17 residues. CDR1 and CDR2 from the germline V gene are SNHLY and FYNNEI. The ends lost 6 bases at V and 0 bases at J; junction bases unmatched: 10. The CDR3 DNA follows: TGTGCCAGCAGAGCCGGGACAGGCGTCCTAGCCAAAAACATTCAGTACCTC. Amino acid sequence: CASRAGTGVLAKNIQYL.

Concerning this clonotype itself: This sequence may be a read error, since a much larger clone differs from it by one base. Without the conserved terminal phenylalanine or tryptophan, this CDR3 likely stems from a read error. The V and J genes are TRBV6-5 and TRBJ2-3; TRBD2 aligns across 9 bases. The CDR3 has 15 residues. J lost 4 bases, V lost 9 bases, and 11 bases had no gene match. CDR1 is MNHEY and CDR2 is SVGAGI in the germline V gene. CDR3 nucleotide sequence: TGTGCCAGTACCCCAGGCGGGGGGGCGTCAGATACGCAGTATCTT. This gives the protein CASTPGGGASDTQYL.